These T cell receptor beta chains were read from a single sample in a study of blood T cells in healthy people across ages. One entry per CDR3 protein results from TCRdb running MiXCR on the 5' RACE reads. The sample holds under 1,000,000 distinct CDR3 sequences, about 36% seen once. Material for sequencing was blood. Receptors originate from a man aged 18 to 30 in good health. CDR3s include the opening cysteine and the closing phenylalanine or tryptophan. D genes are given only for firm matches. The size field is filled for only some rows; it gives once, few, many or a size class.

>-|TRBD1|TRBV20-1|TRBJ2-7
CSARGGTGDYEQYF
TGCAGTGCTAGAGGTGGGACAGGGGATTACGAGCAGTACTTC
>few|-|TRBV12-3/TRBV12-4|TRBJ2-3
CASSFSSTGTQYF
TGTGCCAGCAGTTTTTCCTCCACGGGCACGCAGTATTTT
>few|TRBD2|TRBV4-3|TRBJ2-1
CASSLGGANEQFF
TGCGCCAGCAGCCTCGGGGGGGCCAATGAGCAGTTCTTC
>many|TRBD1|TRBV7-8|TRBJ2-1
CASSSIQGQGHNEQFF
TGTGCCAGCAGCTCCATCCAAGGACAGGGTCACAATGAGCAGTTCTTC
>-|-|TRBV6-6|TRBJ1-1
CASSYPTENTEAFF
TGTGCCAGCAGTTACCCTACAGAGAACACTGAAGCTTTCTTT
>-|TRBD1|TRBV6-2/TRBV6-3|TRBJ1-5
CASRRTGNGQPQHF
TGTGCCAGCAGACGGACAGGGAACGGACAGCCCCAGCATTTT
>-|TRBD2|TRBV7-2|TRBJ2-7
CASSLDWRGLPYEQYF
TGTGCCAGCAGCTTAGACTGGCGGGGGTTACCCTACGAGCAGTACTTC
>-|TRBD2|TRBV6-5|TRBJ2-3
CASSRGGLKGTDTQYF
TGTGCCAGCAGTCGCGGGGGGTTGAAAGGAACAGATACGCAGTATTTT
>-|-|TRBV20-1|TRBJ1-1
CSASLVVDTEAFF
TGCAGTGCCTCCCTGGTGGTGGACACTGAAGCTTTCTTT
>few|TRBD2|TRBV7-2|TRBJ2-3
CASSLVSGGGTDTQYF
TGTGCCAGCAGCTTAGTTAGCGGGGGGGGCACAGATACGCAGTATTTT
>-|-|TRBV6-6|TRBJ2-7
CASSYSTGSSEQYF
TGTGCCAGCAGTTACAGTACAGGGAGTAGCGAGCAGTACTTC
>-|-|TRBV29-1|TRBJ1-1
CSVIKGTEAFF
TGCAGCGTCATAAAGGGCACTGAAGCTTTCTTT
>-|-|TRBV19|TRBJ2-7
CASSIDRGSYNEQYF
TGTGCCAGTAGTATAGACAGGGGTTCCTACAATGAGCAGTACTTC
>few|TRBD1|TRBV2|TRBJ1-5
CASRIDRGNQPQHF
TGTGCCAGCAGGATTGACAGGGGCAATCAGCCCCAGCATTTT
>-|-|TRBV6-5|TRBJ1-2
CASSSPPWADRYGYTF
TGTGCCAGCAGTTCCCCCCCTTGGGCAGACCGCTATGGCTACACCTTC
>few|-|TRBV4-1|TRBJ1-2
CASSLARQGLNYGYTF
TGCGCCAGCAGCCTCGCCCGACAAGGCTTGAACTATGGCTACACCTTC
>few|-|TRBV5-1|TRBJ2-1
CASSLGGDKYNEQFF
TGCGCCAGCAGCTTGGGGGGGGATAAATACAATGAGCAGTTCTTC
>-|-|TRBV5-1|TRBJ1-1
CASSPTPLNTEAFF
TGCGCCAGCAGCCCGACACCGCTGAACACTGAAGCTTTCTTT
>few|-|TRBV13|TRBJ2-4
CASSDNREVAKNIQYF
TGTGCCAGCAGCGACAACAGGGAGGTGGCCAAAAACATTCAGTACTTC
>-|TRBD1|TRBV7-2|TRBJ1-5
CASSSGQGCQPQHF
TGTGCCAGCAGCTCTGGACAGGGCTGTCAGCCCCAGCATTTT
>-|TRBD1|TRBV20-1|TRBJ2-1
CSARVGTGFSEQFF
TGCAGTGCTAGGGTAGGGACAGGGTTCTCCGAGCAGTTCTTC
>-|TRBD1|TRBV4-3|TRBJ1-2
CASSQGYLGQDYGYTF
TGCGCCAGCAGCCAAGGGTATCTGGGACAGGACTATGGCTACACCTTC
>-|-|TRBV9|TRBJ2-1
CASSVVSSETQFF
TGTGCCAGCAGCGTAGTATCGTCGGAGACCCAGTTCTTC